The 7 T cell receptor beta chains given below trace back to one sample, sequenced in a study of T cell repertoires in cytomegalovirus infection. TCRdb reprocessed the reads with MiXCR, giving one entry per CDR3 protein. The data contain under 350,000 distinct CDR3 sequences, 8% to 10% of them singletons. Sequencing was carried out using PBMCs. The receptors come from a human donor in good health (CMV status not recorded). Some clones in this sample may be carry-over from other donors' samples.

The V call is TRBV2, the J call TRBJ1-1; D gene ambiguous. The V and J ends lost 6 bases and 4 bases respectively, with 15 bases between them. Germline lookup yields CDR1 SNHLY and CDR2 FYNNEI. This CDR3 spans 14 amino acids. CDR3 sequence: CASRKHGEFTEAFF. The DNA for the CDR3 is TGTGCCAGCAGAAAACACGGGGAATTCACTGAAGCTTTCTTT.

This clonotype was detected many times. The chain couples TRBV7-9 to TRBJ1-5, with D possibly TRBD1 on 5 matching bases. The germline V and J ends were trimmed by 5 bases and 10 bases, with 12 bases remaining between them. Germline loops: CDR1 SEHNR, CDR2 FQNEAQ (reference sequence). This CDR3 region has 12 residues. The chain's CDR3 is CASSPIGGPQHF. CDR3 coding DNA: TGTGCCAGCAGCCCTATCGGGGGACCCCAGCATTTT.

This chain joins TRBV6-6 and TRBJ2-1; TRBD2 is a possible D gene (6 bases). Germline loops: CDR1 MNHNY, CDR2 SVGAGI (reference sequence). V was pared by 4 bases and J by 0 bases, with 13 bases between. The CDR3 loop spans 16 amino acids. DNA of the CDR3: TGTGCCAGCAGTTTAGTGGGAGGTAACTCCTACAATGAGCAGTTCTTC. It yields the protein CASSLVGGNSYNEQFF.

This clonotype has only a few counts. The chain recombines TRBV12-3 or TRBV12-4 with TRBJ2-2; 7 bases are shared with TRBD1. Unmatched junction bases numbered 10, after V lost 4 bases and J lost 2 bases. CDR3 length: 17 amino acids. The CDR3 DNA reads as TGTGCCAGCAGTTCCTCCACCGGGACAGCTAACACCGGGGAGCTGTTTTTT. Translated, it gives CASSSSTGTANTGELFF.

This clonotype was detected ten times or more. V and J are TRBV6-5 and TRBJ2-7, with D unclear. The germline V and J ends were trimmed by 3 bases and 3 bases, with 9 bases remaining between them. CDR1 is MNHEY and CDR2 is SVGAGI in the germline V gene. This CDR3 is built from 13 residues. CDR3 DNA sequence: TGTGCCAGCAGTTATGGACGGATCTACGAGCAGTACTTC. It translates to CASSYGRIYEQYF.

In the case of this clonotype: The DNA is left out, because the CDR3 cannot be placed on it with certainty; the CDR3 is given as TCRdb lists it. V is TRBV20-1 and J is TRBJ2-2; the table names TRBD2, a call not compared with the DNA. Counting both end residues, the CDR3 totals 13 amino acids. Germline V gives CDR1 DFQATT, CDR2 SNEGSKA (reference sequence). CDR3 residues: CSAFGSGTGEMFF.

This clonotype was picked up many times. V gene TRBV7-6 combines with J gene TRBJ2-7, with 7 bases aligning to TRBD2. J lost 6 bases, V lost 0 bases, and 5 bases had no gene match. The CDR3 covers 14 residues. CDR1 SGHVS and CDR2 FNYEAQ come from the germline V gene. The DNA for the CDR3 is TGTGCCAGCAGCTTAGCGCAATCGGGGGGCGAGCAGTACTTC. Its translation: CASSLAQSGGEQYF.